This T cell receptor (beta chain) comes out of a study of metastatic and nonmetastatic thyroid tumors. By share, this clone counts as medium-sized. TCRdb re-clonotyped the PCR reads through MiXCR. The data contain about 26,000 clones, roughly 25% of them singletons. Germline V CDR1 and CDR2: DFQATT, SNEGSKA (reference sequence). The CDR3 is 17 amino acids. V was shortened by 4 bases and J by 4 bases, with 23 bases between the two germline ends. Thyroid surgery took place with no prior treatment in any patient. The chain links TRBV20-1 to TRBJ2-1; weak D call: TRBD2 (6 bases). Sequenced input: blood. This sequence was found in a female donor with papillary thyroid cancer or a benign thyroid nodule (not recorded which). Some clones in this sample may be carry-over from other donors' samples. Here the CDR3 reads CSATSPGGRSGYNEQFF. As DNA, the CDR3 is TGCAGTGCTACTTCTCCCGGAGGGAGATCGGGGTACAATGAGCAGTTCTTC.